This T cell receptor (beta chain) is drawn from a study of early T cells in non-severe SARS-CoV-2 infection (dated by TCRdb to 2020 to 2023). Regarding the complete study: Bulk RNA from unsorted whole blood was used for TCR sequencing, so alpha and beta chains could not be paired. The paper as a whole reports these results and caveats: Matching against VDJdb was skewed toward anti-spike CD8 responses, likely underestimated virus-specific expansions, and missed private and CD4 specificities.

This clonotype has just a few counts. Which antigen it targets is not known. Per-base qualities were not stored, and no clone one base away is much larger. V and J lose 4 bases and 0 bases, and a span of 10 bases separates them. The CDR3 numbers 16 residues from cysteine through phenylalanine. The entry retains the CDR3 DNA only, 48 bases that are in frame from base 1. Based on the germline V gene, the CDR1 and CDR2 sequences are MDHEN and SYDVKM. Library preparation employed 5' RACE. Reads for this sample came from a NextSeq 500. Unique molecular identifiers were attached to individual cDNA molecules in the TCR library protocol so that sequencing error and PCR bias could be corrected. Both TCR alpha and beta chains were sequenced, and tight co-correlation was observed between alpha and beta sequence abundances in each sample. Turning to the authors' computational methods: V gene, J gene and CDR3 annotation of TCR sequences was performed with Decombinator V4. TCRs were defined as expanded if a significant change between any two time points was detected under a Poisson model with p below 0.0001. Abundances of TCRs were expressed as counts per million after normalisation to the total number of TCRs sequenced in each sample. MAIT TCRs were defined by TRAV1-2 paired with TRAJ12, TRAJ20 or TRAJ33, and iNKT TCRs by TRAV10 paired with TRAJ18. VDJdb, accessed 1 November 2021, was searched for CMV, EBV and SARS-CoV-2 annotated TCRs, excluding TCRs annotated for multiple antigens. TCRdb handled the public reads itself, with Q25 trimming in fastp and clone calling in MiXCR, and kept productive beta chains. A single entry per CDR3 protein holds the most common genes and DNA from its merged rows. The V and J calls reflect TCRdb's pipeline rather than the authors' work. The sample records 50,000 to 70,000 distinct CDR3 sequences, about 15% of which are singletons. The ten largest clones add up to about 9% of the sample.

The study was a case-control design nested within a healthcare worker cohort in London, UK, with weekly nasopharyngeal swab PCR tests and blood sampling. Healthcare workers were enrolled in the week of the UK lockdown, from 23 to 31 March 2020, and were followed every week for up to roughly 15 weeks. This specimen consisted of whole blood, obtained at baseline. The clonotype originates from an adult who was a healthcare worker with PCR-confirmed SARS-CoV-2 infection or an uninfected control (not recorded which). The sequence joins TRBV28 to TRBJ2-6; the D gene is possibly TRBD1, with 5 bases matching. The CDR3 region: CASSSPGISGANVLTF. The bases are TGTGCCAGCAGTTCCCCAGGGATCTCTGGGGCCAACGTCCTGACTTTC.